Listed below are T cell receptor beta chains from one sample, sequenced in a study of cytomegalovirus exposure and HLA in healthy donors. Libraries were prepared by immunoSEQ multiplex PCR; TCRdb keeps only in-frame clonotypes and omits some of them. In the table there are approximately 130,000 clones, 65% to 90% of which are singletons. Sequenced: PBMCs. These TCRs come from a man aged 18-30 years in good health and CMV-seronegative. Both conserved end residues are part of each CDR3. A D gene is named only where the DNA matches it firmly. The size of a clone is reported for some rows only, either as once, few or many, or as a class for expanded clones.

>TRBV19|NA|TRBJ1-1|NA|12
CARGQSHTEAFF
TGTGCCAGAGGACAGTCCCACACTGAAGCTTTCTTT
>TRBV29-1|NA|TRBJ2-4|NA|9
CSGSTFQYF
TGCAGCGGATCGACTTTTCAGTACTTC
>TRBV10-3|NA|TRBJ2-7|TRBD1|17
CAIRIFSGQVSSYEQYF
TGTGCCATCAGAATCTTCAGCGGACAGGTCAGCTCCTACGAGCAGTACTTC
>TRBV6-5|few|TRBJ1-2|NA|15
CASSLDPTGNYGYTF
TGTGCCAGCAGCCTAGACCCGACAGGAAACTATGGCTACACCTTC
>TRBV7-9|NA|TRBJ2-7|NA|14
CASSLIQGRYEQYF
TGTGCCAGCAGCTTAATTCAGGGTAGGTACGAGCAGTACTTC
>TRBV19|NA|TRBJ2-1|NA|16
CASSIGSVRSYNEQFF
TGTGCCAGTAGTATAGGATCAGTTCGCTCCTACAATGAGCAGTTCTTC
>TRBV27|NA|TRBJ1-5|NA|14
CASSFIGADQPQHF
TGTGCCAGCAGTTTCATAGGGGCGGATCAGCCCCAGCATTTT
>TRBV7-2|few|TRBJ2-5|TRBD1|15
CASSLGTGALETQYF
TGTGCCAGCAGCCTGGGAACAGGGGCCCTGGAAACCCAGTACTTC
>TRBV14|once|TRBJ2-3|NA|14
CASSQGGDTDTQYF
TGTGCCAGCAGCCAAGGTGGAGACACAGATACGCAGTATTTT
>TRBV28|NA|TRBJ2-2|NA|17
CASSKPGGLKVTGELFF
TGTGCCAGCAGTAAACCCGGAGGGTTGAAAGTTACCGGGGAGCTGTTTTTT
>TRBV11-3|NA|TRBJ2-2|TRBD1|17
CASSAFKWDRGTGELFF
TGTGCCAGCAGCGCGTTCAAGTGGGACAGGGGCACCGGGGAGCTGTTTTTT
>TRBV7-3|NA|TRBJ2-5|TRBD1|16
CASSRKGTALQETQYF
TGTGCCAGCAGCCGCAAGGGGACAGCCCTCCAAGAGACCCAGTACTTC
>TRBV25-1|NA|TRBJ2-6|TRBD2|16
CASSERGGSGANVLTF
TGTGCCAGCAGTGAGCGGGGGGGATCTGGGGCCAACGTCCTGACTTTC
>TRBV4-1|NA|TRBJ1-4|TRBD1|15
CASSPGTGGNEKLFF
TGCGCCAGCAGCCCCGGGACAGGAGGTAATGAAAAACTGTTTTTT
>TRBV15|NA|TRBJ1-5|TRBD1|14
CATRRDRGNQPQHF
TGTGCCACCCGGAGGGACAGGGGCAATCAGCCCCAGCATTTT
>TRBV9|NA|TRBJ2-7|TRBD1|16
CASSVGGGQGTYEQYF
TGTGCCAGCAGCGTAGGAGGCGGACAGGGGACCTACGAGCAGTACTTC
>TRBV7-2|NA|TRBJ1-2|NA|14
CASVAGRGFYGYTF
TGTGCCAGCGTTGCGGGCCGAGGATTCTATGGCTACACCTTC
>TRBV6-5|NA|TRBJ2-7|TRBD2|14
CASRYAGGGNEQYF
TGTGCCAGCAGATACGCCGGGGGGGGCAACGAGCAGTACTTC
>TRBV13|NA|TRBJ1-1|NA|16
CASSHATATLNTEAFF
TGTGCCAGCAGCCACGCGACAGCAACTTTGAACACTGAAGCTTTCTTT
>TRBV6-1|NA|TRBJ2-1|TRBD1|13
CAGRDRGIDEQFF
TGTGCCGGCCGGGACAGGGGGATCGATGAGCAGTTCTTC
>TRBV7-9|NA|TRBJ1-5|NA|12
CASSNDNRPQHF
TGTGCCAGCAGCAACGACAATCGGCCCCAGCATTTT
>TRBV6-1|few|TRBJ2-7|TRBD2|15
CASSDSSGGPYEQYF
TGTGCCAGCAGCGATTCTAGCGGGGGTCCCTACGAGCAGTACTTC
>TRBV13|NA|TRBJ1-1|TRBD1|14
CASSSGQGNTEAFF
TGTGCCAGCAGCTCCGGACAGGGGAACACTGAAGCTTTCTTT
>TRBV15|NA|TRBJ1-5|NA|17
CATSRGSTGYLNQPQHF
TGTGCCACCAGCAGGGGATCGACAGGCTATCTCAATCAGCCCCAGCATTTT
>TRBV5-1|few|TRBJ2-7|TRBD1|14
CASSSALTGGEQYF
TGCGCCAGCAGCTCCGCCCTGACAGGGGGCGAGCAGTACTTC
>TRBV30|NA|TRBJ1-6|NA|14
CAWERPRGNSPLHF
TGTGCCTGGGAGCGCCCCAGGGGTAATTCACCCCTCCACTTT
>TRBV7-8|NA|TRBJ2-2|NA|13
CASSLLVGGELFF
TGTGCCAGCAGCTTACTAGTGGGCGGGGAGCTGTTTTTT
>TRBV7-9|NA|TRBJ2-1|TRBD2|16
CASSSSLPSGANEQFF
TGTGCCAGCAGCTCATCTCTGCCTAGCGGGGCGAATGAGCAGTTCTTC
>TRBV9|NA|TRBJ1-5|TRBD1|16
CASSVGGQGFNQPQHF
TGTGCCAGCAGCGTGGGGGGACAGGGTTTCAATCAGCCCCAGCATTTT
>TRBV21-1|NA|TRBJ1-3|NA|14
CASSKSQGGNTIYF
TGTGCCAGCAGCAAATCACAGGGTGGAAACACCATATATTTT
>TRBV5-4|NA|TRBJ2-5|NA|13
CASSLDSQETQYF
TGTGCCAGCAGCCTGGACAGCCAAGAGACCCAGTACTTC
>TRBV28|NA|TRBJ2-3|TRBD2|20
CASSPGTSGGPDRSTDTQYF
TGTGCCAGCAGTCCAGGGACTAGCGGGGGCCCCGACCGTAGCACAGATACGCAGTATTTT
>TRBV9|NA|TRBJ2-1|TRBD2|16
CATNKVAGGTYNEQFF
TGTGCCACCAATAAAGTAGCGGGGGGAACCTACAATGAGCAGTTCTTC
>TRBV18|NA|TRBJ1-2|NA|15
CASSPLAEAMHGYTF
TGTGCCAGCTCACCACTCGCCGAGGCAATGCATGGCTACACCTTC
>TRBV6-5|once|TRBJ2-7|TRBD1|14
CASSYSGQGAEQYF
TGTGCCAGCAGTTACTCGGGACAGGGGGCCGAGCAGTACTTC
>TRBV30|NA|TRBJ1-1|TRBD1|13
CAWSPAGGRRAFF
TGTGCCTGGAGTCCGGCAGGGGGCAGGCGAGCTTTCTTT
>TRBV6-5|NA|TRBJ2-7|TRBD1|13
CASSYWTGSEQYF
TGTGCCAGCAGTTACTGGACAGGGAGTGAGCAGTACTTC
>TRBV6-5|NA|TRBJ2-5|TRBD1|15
CASSYDRDSQETQYF
TGTGCCAGCAGTTACGACCGGGACAGCCAAGAGACCCAGTACTTC
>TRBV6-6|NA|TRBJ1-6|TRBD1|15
CASSSTGAADSPLHF
TGTGCCAGCAGCTCTACAGGGGCTGCGGATTCACCCCTCCACTTT
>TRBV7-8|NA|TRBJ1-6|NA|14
CASSLVQVNSPLHF
TGTGCCAGCAGCTTAGTACAGGTTAATTCACCCCTCCACTTT
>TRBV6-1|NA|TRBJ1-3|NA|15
CASSEIGSSGNTIYF
TGTGCCAGCAGTGAAATTGGCAGCTCTGGAAACACCATATATTTT
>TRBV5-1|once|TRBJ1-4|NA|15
CASSQTGSRDEKLFF
TGCGCCAGCAGCCAAACCGGGTCCAGGGATGAAAAACTGTTTTTT
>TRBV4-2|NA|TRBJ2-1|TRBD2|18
CASSQDHGRDSGVYEQFF
TGTGCCAGCAGCCAAGATCACGGGAGGGATAGCGGGGTTTACGAGCAGTTCTTC
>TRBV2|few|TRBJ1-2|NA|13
CASSLTENYGYTF
TGTGCCAGCAGCCTAACAGAAAACTATGGCTACACCTTC
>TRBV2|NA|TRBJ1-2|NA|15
CASSDEGRGANGYTF
TGTGCCAGCAGTGATGAGGGCAGGGGCGCAAATGGCTACACCTTC
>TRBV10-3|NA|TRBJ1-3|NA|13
CATGRGSGNTIYF
TGTGCCACTGGTAGGGGATCTGGAAACACCATATATTTT
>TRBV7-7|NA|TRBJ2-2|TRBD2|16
CASSPTSGGASGELFF
TGTGCCAGCAGCCCAACTAGCGGGGGGGCCTCCGGGGAGCTGTTTTTT
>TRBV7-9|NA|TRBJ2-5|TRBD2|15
CASNLLAGGQETQYF
TGTGCCAGCAACCTACTAGCGGGGGGCCAAGAGACCCAGTACTTC
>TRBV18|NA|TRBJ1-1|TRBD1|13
CASSRGQDTEAFF
TGTGCCAGCTCTCGAGGACAGGACACTGAAGCTTTCTTT